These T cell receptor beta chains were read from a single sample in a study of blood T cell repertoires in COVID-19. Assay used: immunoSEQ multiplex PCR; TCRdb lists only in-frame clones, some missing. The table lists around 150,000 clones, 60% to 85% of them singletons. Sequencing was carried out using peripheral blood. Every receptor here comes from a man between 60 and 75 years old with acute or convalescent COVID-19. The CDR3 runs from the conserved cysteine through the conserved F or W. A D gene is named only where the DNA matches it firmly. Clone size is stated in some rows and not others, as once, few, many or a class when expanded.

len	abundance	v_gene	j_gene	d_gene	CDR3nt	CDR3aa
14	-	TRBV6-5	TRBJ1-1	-	TGTGCCAGCAGTACCCCTGGAGGGGCGGCTGAAGCTTTCTTT	CASSTPGGAAEAFF
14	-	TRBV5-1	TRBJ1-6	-	TGCGCCAGCAGCCGGACAGCGGATAATTCACCCCTCCACTTT	CASSRTADNSPLHF
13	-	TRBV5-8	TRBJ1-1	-	TGTGCCAGCAGCTTGAAAGCGAACACTGAAGCTTTCTTT	CASSLKANTEAFF
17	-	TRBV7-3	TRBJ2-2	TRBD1	TGTGCCAGCAGCTTCACCGGGACAGGGGCCAACACCGGGGAGCTGTTTTTT	CASSFTGTGANTGELFF
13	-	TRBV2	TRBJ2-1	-	TGTGCCAGCCGGGACAACTCTTACAATGAGCAGTTCTTC	CASRDNSYNEQFF
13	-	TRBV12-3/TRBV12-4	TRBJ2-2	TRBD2	TGTGCCAGCAGTTTGGCGGGGGCCGGGGAGCTGTTTTTT	CASSLAGAGELFF
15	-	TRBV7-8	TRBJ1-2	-	TGTGCCAGCAGCTTAGGAGGAGGGGGGGACTATGGCTACACCTTC	CASSLGGGGDYGYTF
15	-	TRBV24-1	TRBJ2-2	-	TGTGCCACCAGTGCCGCCGACAGAGAGGCCGGGGAGCTGTTTTTT	CATSAADREAGELFF
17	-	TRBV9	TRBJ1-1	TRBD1	TGTGCCAGCAGCGTAGGGGGGACAGTAGCCTTGAACACTGAAGCTTTCTTT	CASSVGGTVALNTEAFF
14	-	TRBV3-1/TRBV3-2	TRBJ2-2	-	TGTGCCTCCCATGAGGGGGGGCACACCGGGGAGCTGTTTTTT	CASHEGGHTGELFF
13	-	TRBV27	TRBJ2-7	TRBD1	TGTGCCAGCAGTTGGACAGGGGCGGACGAGCAGTACTTC	CASSWTGADEQYF
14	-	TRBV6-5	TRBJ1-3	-	TGTGCCAGCAGACCCGGCGGATCTGGAAACACCATATATTTT	CASRPGGSGNTIYF
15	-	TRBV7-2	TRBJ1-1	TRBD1	TGTGCCAGCAGCCCGCGGACAGGGGGGAAGGATGAAGCTTTCTTT	CASSPRTGGKDEAFF
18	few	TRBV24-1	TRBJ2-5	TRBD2	TGTGCCACCAGTGATTACTCACAGAACTGGGGGGAGGGAGAGACCCAGTACTTC	CATSDYSQNWGEGETQYF
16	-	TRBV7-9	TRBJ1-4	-	TGTGCCAGCAGCCTACCCCGGACATCAACTAATGAAAAACTGTTTTTT	CASSLPRTSTNEKLFF
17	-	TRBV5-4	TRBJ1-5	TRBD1	TGTGCCAGCAGGTGGGAGGACAGTGACAGGGATGGTCAGCCCCAGCATTTT	CASRWEDSDRDGQPQHF
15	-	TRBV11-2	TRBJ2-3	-	TGTGCCAGCAGCCGAAGAGGTCGGAGCACAGATACGCAGTATTTT	CASSRRGRSTDTQYF
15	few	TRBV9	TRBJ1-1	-	TGTGCCAGCAGCTCCAGCGGGGGTCGAGGAACTGAAGCTTTCTTT	CASSSSGGRGTEAFF
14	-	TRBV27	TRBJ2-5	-	TGTGCCAGCAGTCCCCTAGTCGGGCAAGAGACCCAGTACTTC	CASSPLVGQETQYF
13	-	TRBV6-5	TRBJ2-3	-	TGTGCCAGCAGACCCAACAGGGCCGATACGCAGTATTTT	CASRPNRADTQYF